What follows describes a single T cell receptor beta chain. Its specificity is unknown. This record comes from a study of CD4 T cells in relation to SARS-CoV-2 and coronaviruses. General observations from the study: In about 65% of donors, memory CD4+ clonotypes crossrecognized SARS-CoV-2 and at least one common cold coronavirus spike.

Uncultured naive and memory CD4+ T cells supplied DNA for deep TCR-beta sequencing. TCRdb keeps only in-frame clones here, not all; method: immunoSEQ multiplex PCR. The sample carries 60,000 to 65,000 clones, 94% recorded once. Unexposed donor CD4+ T cells date from about 2010-2018, before the COVID-19 pandemic. Cryopreserved PBMCs were CD4-enriched, then split into naive and memory cells. The CDR3 spans 17 residues. J is TRBJ2-5 and V is TRBV21-1. TRBV21-1 is a pseudogene segment. This receptor was identified in a human donor in good health. Sequencing was performed on naive CD4+ T cells from PBMCs. Subset denoted: naive CD4+ T cells isolated by negative enrichment. The DNA of the CDR3 is TGTGCCCGGGGGTTGGGGGCAGGCCCTAACCTCCAAGAGACCCAGTACTTC. Translation gives CARGLGAGPNLQETQYF.